The rows below give T cell receptor beta chains drawn from one sample of a study of blood T cell repertoires in COVID-19. Assay: immunoSEQ multiplex PCR; the TCRdb copy retains only in-frame clones and omits some. The sample includes about 130,000 clones, under 90% of them seen just once. The sequencing input was peripheral blood. The origin of the receptors is a woman aged 55-69 years with acute or convalescent COVID-19. The CDR3 runs from the conserved cysteine through the conserved F or W. D genes are given only for firm matches. The size field is filled for only some rows; it gives once, few, many or a size class.

CDR3: CASRRPGLAGDTQYF; DNA: TGTGCCAGCAGGCGACCGGGACTAGCGGGAGATACGCAGTATTTT; size: -; V: TRBV11-2; J: TRBJ2-3; D: TRBD2
CDR3: CASSPTTSGSYNEQFF; DNA: TGTGCCAGCAGCCCGACGACTAGCGGCTCCTACAATGAGCAGTTCTTC; size: -; V: TRBV7-2; J: TRBJ2-1; D: TRBD2
CDR3: CASSATGRSSYNEQFF; DNA: TGTGCCAGCAGCGCCACAGGGCGGAGCTCCTACAATGAGCAGTTCTTC; size: -; V: TRBV3-1/TRBV3-2; J: TRBJ2-1; D: -
CDR3: CASSQVQGYNSPLHF; DNA: TGCGCCAGCAGCCAAGTACAGGGATATAATTCACCCCTCCACTTT; size: -; V: TRBV4-1; J: TRBJ1-6; D: -
CDR3: CASSQGQGTIYGYTF; DNA: TGTGCCAGCAGCCAGGGACAGGGGACGATCTATGGCTACACCTTC; size: -; V: TRBV3-1/TRBV3-2; J: TRBJ1-2; D: TRBD1
CDR3: CASSLRRQGIDEKLFF; DNA: TGCGCCAGCAGCCTACGCAGACAGGGGATAGATGAAAAACTGTTTTTT; size: once; V: TRBV5-1; J: TRBJ1-4; D: TRBD1
CDR3: CAWSPVGGPQPQHF; DNA: TGTGCCTGGAGCCCGGTCGGGGGGCCTCAGCCCCAGCATTTT; size: -; V: TRBV30; J: TRBJ1-5; D: -
CDR3: CASSFTENYGYTF; DNA: TGTGCCAGCAGCTTCACCGAGAACTATGGCTACACCTTC; size: -; V: TRBV5-4; J: TRBJ1-2; D: -
CDR3: CASSFDAGANVLTF; DNA: TGTGCCAGCAGCTTTGATGCGGGGGCCAACGTCCTGACTTTC; size: -; V: TRBV7-3; J: TRBJ2-6; D: -
CDR3: CASSRTGGYGYTF; DNA: TGCGCCAGCAGTCGGACAGGGGGCTATGGCTACACCTTC; size: -; V: TRBV10-1; J: TRBJ1-2; D: TRBD1
CDR3: CSAGQGTGNTIYF; DNA: TGCAGCGCAGGACAGGGGACTGGAAACACCATATATTTT; size: -; V: TRBV29-1; J: TRBJ1-3; D: TRBD1
CDR3: CASSLGGTDTQYF; DNA: TGTGCCAGCAGCTTGGGGGGTACAGATACGCAGTATTTT; size: -; V: TRBV7-9; J: TRBJ2-3; D: -
CDR3: CASSQDRGQGQPQHF; DNA: TGTGCCAGCAGCCAGGACAGGGGGCAGGGTCAGCCCCAGCATTTT; size: -; V: TRBV2; J: TRBJ1-5; D: TRBD1
CDR3: CATGGGGDSPLHF; DNA: TGTGCCACCGGCGGGGGAGGCGATTCACCCCTCCACTTT; size: few; V: TRBV24-1; J: TRBJ1-6; D: -
CDR3: CASSFGPGNTEAFF; DNA: TGCGCCAGCAGCTTCGGCCCAGGGAACACTGAAGCTTTCTTT; size: -; V: TRBV5-1; J: TRBJ1-1; D: -
CDR3: CASSLLGAAGETQYF; DNA: TGCGCCAGCAGCTTACTAGGGGCGGCGGGGGAGACCCAGTACTTC; size: -; V: TRBV5-1; J: TRBJ2-5; D: -
CDR3: CASSLALESPLHF; DNA: TGTGCCAGCAGCTTGGCCCTTGAGAGCCCCCTCCACTTT; size: -; V: TRBV5-5; J: TRBJ1-6; D: -
CDR3: CASSLSSTFNYGYTF; DNA: TGCGCCAGCAGCTTATCGTCCACTTTTAACTATGGCTACACCTTC; size: -; V: TRBV5-1; J: TRBJ1-2; D: -
CDR3: CASKQGEDEKLFF; DNA: TGTGCCAGTAAACAGGGAGAGGATGAAAAACTGTTTTTT; size: -; V: TRBV10-3; J: TRBJ1-4; D: -
CDR3: CASSPGQGAAEAFF; DNA: TGTGCCAGCTCACCCGGACAGGGGGCCGCTGAAGCTTTCTTT; size: -; V: TRBV18; J: TRBJ1-1; D: TRBD1
CDR3: CASSSRDSSLGYTF; DNA: TGTGCCAGCAGCTCCCGGGACAGCTCCCTTGGCTACACCTTC; size: -; V: TRBV3-1/TRBV3-2; J: TRBJ1-2; D: TRBD1
CDR3: CASSTGTGWAFF; DNA: TGTGCCAGCAGCACCGGGACAGGGTGGGCTTTCTTT; size: -; V: TRBV12-3/TRBV12-4; J: TRBJ1-1; D: TRBD1
CDR3: CASKPLIQNYGYTF; DNA: TGTGCCAGCAAACCCCTCATCCAGAACTATGGCTACACCTTC; size: -; V: TRBV2; J: TRBJ1-2; D: -
CDR3: CASSDGGGAGNEQFF; DNA: TGCGCCAGCAGTGATGGAGGGGGGGCAGGCAATGAGCAGTTCTTC; size: -; V: TRBV10-1; J: TRBJ2-1; D: -
CDR3: CASSVGVKQETQYF; DNA: TGTGCCAGCAGCGTCGGAGTGAAACAAGAGACCCAGTACTTC; size: once; V: TRBV9; J: TRBJ2-5; D: -
CDR3: CATSRAGHSNQPQHF; DNA: TGTGCCACCTCTCGGGCAGGGCATAGCAATCAGCCCCAGCATTTT; size: -; V: TRBV24-1; J: TRBJ1-5; D: -
CDR3: CASSLSGTGPYEQYF; DNA: TGTGCCAGCAGCTTAAGTGGGACAGGCCCCTACGAGCAGTACTTC; size: -; V: TRBV7-3; J: TRBJ2-7; D: TRBD1
CDR3: CAISEAIIGTLKKDGYTF; DNA: TGTGCCATCAGTGAGGCGATAATTGGGACACTCAAAAAGGATGGCTACACCTTC; size: few; V: TRBV10-3; J: TRBJ1-2; D: -
CDR3: CASGTGREQYF; DNA: TGTGCCAGCGGGACAGGAAGGGAGCAGTACTTC; size: -; V: TRBV5-6; J: TRBJ2-7; D: TRBD1
CDR3: CASRGVESGNQPQHF; DNA: TGTGCCAGCAGAGGGGTCGAATCGGGCAATCAGCCCCAGCATTTT; size: -; V: TRBV2; J: TRBJ1-5; D: -
CDR3: CASTTLGGQPQHF; DNA: TGTGCCAGTACCACCCTGGGAGGGCAGCCCCAGCATTTT; size: -; V: TRBV19; J: TRBJ1-5; D: -
CDR3: CASSTYYTGEQFF; DNA: TGCGCCAGCAGCACTTACTATACGGGAGAGCAGTTCTTC; size: -; V: TRBV10-1; J: TRBJ2-1; D: -
CDR3: CASSDPTGDLSFYNSPLHF; DNA: TGTGCCAGCAGTGATCCGACAGGGGATCTCTCTTTCTATAATTCACCCCTCCACTTT; size: -; V: TRBV6-1; J: TRBJ1-6; D: TRBD1